The sequence of this TCR beta chain was determined in a study of shared clonotypes between healthy human individuals (dated by TCRdb to 2018 to 2021). With regard to the full study: The cohort included a few men and a couple of women between 18 and 49 years of age. For each donor, CD4 naive and CD4 memory were each run on three plates, CD8 naive on two plates, and CD8 memory on one plate. To estimate repertoire size and how much clonotype sharing occurs between individuals, the study deeply sequenced the blood TCR repertoires of about five healthy adults. To increase sequencing depth and limit assay-specific biases, different laboratories used diverse techniques to prepare libraries and sequence TCR repertoires. Each donor's leukapheresis produced roughly between roughly 0.85 and 10 billion PBMCs.

With respect to this clone: Its specific antigen is unknown. No much larger clonotype is one base removed from it; base qualities were not supplied. Other DNA sequences of this sample code for an identical CDR3.

TCR CDR3 regions were amplified from genomic DNA by multiplex PCR using the deep immunoSEQ assay. For each cell subset, the extracted genomic DNA was distributed evenly across all wells of several immunoSEQ 96-well plates, and each plate served as one replicate. For sorted subsets, 200 to 250 ng of genomic DNA, equivalent to 30,000 or so T cell genomes, went into each replicate PCR. Purified libraries were quantified with a Qubit 3.0 fluorometer, sized on a Bioanalyzer 2100, and re-quantified with the KAPA Library Quantification kit. A separate single-read 150-cycle Illumina NextSeq 550 flow cell was used to sequence each immunoSEQ 96-well plate. Processing in the source paper ran as follows. Because the immunoSEQ output held only junctional sequences and lacked quality scores, the filtering could not match the filtering applied to full-length reads. Sequences were annotated with PyIR, a Python wrapper for IgBLAST v1.9, using IMGT germline references to assign V/J genes and CDR3. Reads were removed for weak V/J assignments (E-value above 1e-6), missing CDR3, stop codons, out-of-frame junctions, or ambiguous translated residues. V3J clonotypes were defined as sequences sharing the same inferred V gene, J gene, and CDR3 amino acid sequence. To compute the percentage overlap between repertoires, the number of shared unique clonotypes was divided by the size of the smaller repertoire. Repertoire richness was assessed with RTK rarefaction, the Chao1 estimator, and Recon v2.1 estimates of unobserved clonotypes. Generation probabilities were computed with OLGA for all TCRbeta clonotypes obtained by the gDNA method from a handful of donors. This immuneACCESS table, as held by TCRdb, lists in-frame sequences with V and J called but not all clones. Of the missing ones, under half trace to an unresolved V gene in checked studies; the others have no known cause. D and trimming were read from the DNA, whereas the V and J calls and clone size are those reported in that table. The sample includes some 2,100,000 clones, with 90% to 97% observed a single time. Together, the top ten hold around 0.13% of the sample.

What the study reported, not specific to this receptor: Pairwise subsampling led to the expectation that sequencing depth would affect the degree of clonotype sharing among donors. When a handful of donors were compared, the shared fraction of clonotypes was roughly 4.8% for naive CD4, 3.5% for naive CD8, 2% to 2.5% for memory CD4, and approximately 0.4% for memory CD8. Even with the large sequencing depth, rarefaction of the sorted-subset datasets indicated that sequencing was incomplete. Only blood was sampled, and tissue TCR repertoires likely differ from those in blood. Compared with non-shared clonotypes, the clonotypes found in all four sorted-subset donors had higher generation probabilities. The small number of donors limited the genetic and exposure-history diversity represented. Larger estimated clonotype richness was generally found for naive subsets than for memory subsets.

The donors were healthy, HIV-negative adults with no recently reported acute infections or vaccinations. Only Caucasian adults living in Nashville, Tennessee, USA were represented among the donors. CD4+ T cells were enriched through magnetic negative selection, after which naive cells were positively selected on CD45RA and the remaining negative fraction served as the memory subset. Blood was obtained by leukapheresis, after which PBMCs were separated by Ficoll-Histopaque density gradient centrifugation and cryopreserved in liquid nitrogen vapor phase. Analytical flow cytometry was used to check the purity and quantity of each magnetically sorted T cell population. Genomic DNA was isolated from each sorted fraction and quantified by UV absorbance on a Nanodrop 2000c. Based on the germline V gene, the CDR1 and CDR2 sequences are SQVTM and ANQGSEA. The CDR3 holds 13 amino acids from the cysteine to the phenylalanine. The entry retains the CDR3 DNA only, 39 bases that are in frame from base 1. Compared with germline, V lacks 5 bases and J lacks 1 base; bases without a gene match: 3.

The sequencing sample was made of naive CD4+ T cells sorted from blood. The sample's cell subset or site label, decoded: CD45RA+ positively selected. The receptor comes from a man aged 18 to 29 in good health. This receptor chain uses TRBV29-1 and TRBJ1-1, with 8 central nucleotides matching TRBD1. The CDR3 protein: CSVSGGGNTEAFF. The DNA sequence follows: TGCAGCGTTTCAGGGGGCGGGAACACTGAAGCTTTCTTT. Reference TRBV29-1 and TRBJ1-1 genes cover what lies past the CDR3, so the full variable domain is SAVISQKPSRDICQRGTSLTIQCQVDSQVTMMFWYRQQPGQSLTLIATANQGSEATYESGFVIDKFPISRPNLTFSTLTVSNMSPEDSSIYLCSVSGGGNTEAFFGQGTRLTVV.